The 17 T cell receptor beta chains listed next were all sequenced from one sample in a study of blood T cell repertoires in COVID-19 (dated by TCRdb to 2019 to 2021). The protocol used for the library was the immunoSEQ multiplex PCR assay. What TCRdb holds here is the immuneACCESS table cut down to in-frame rearrangements. Part of the clones is not present; checked against another copy, under half of the missing clones reflect an unresolved V gene, and the others are unexplained. This sample comprises about 230,000 clones, about nine tenths of them detected only once. Jointly, the top ten make up around a tenth of the sample. The sample was peripheral blood. Source of these receptors: a middle-aged man with COVID-19, enrolled during active disease.

This chain links TRBV6-5 with TRBJ2-7, with TRBD1 identical over 7 bases. Germline V lookup: CDR1 MNHEY, CDR2 SVGAGI. The CDR3 length is 14 residues. V gave up 4 bases and J gave up 3 bases; unmatched junction bases: 6. The CDR3 region has the DNA TGTGCCAGCAGTTTCAGCCGGGACAGCTACGAGCAGTACTTC. Its protein is CASSFSRDSYEQYF.

The chain employs TRBV7-3 and TRBJ1-1, with a possible D match to TRBD1 (6 bases). Germline CDR1 is SGHTA and CDR2 is FQGTGA. The V end lost 6 bases, the J end lost 0 bases, and 11 bases lay between the germline ends. This CDR3 has 14 residues. The DNA of the CDR3 is TGTGCCAGCAGGGAACAGGGTATGAACACTGAAGCTTTCTTT. Its protein product is CASREQGMNTEAFF.

The V call is TRBV4-2, the J call TRBJ1-4; 8 bases are a match to TRBD1. The CDR3 is 16 residues long. Germline V lookup: CDR1 LGHNA, CDR2 YNFKEQ. After removal of 2 bases from V and 6 bases from J, the junction contained 8 bases not matched to a gene. The CDR3 region has the DNA TGTGCCAGCAGCCAAAGGGTGGACAGGGTGGATGAAAAACTGTTTTTT. Its protein product is CASSQRVDRVDEKLFF.

The chain combines TRBV5-4 with TRBJ2-7; tentatively, D is TRBD2 (6 bases). The CDR3 has 12 amino acids. V lost 4 bases, J lost 3 bases, and 8 bases lay in between. Looked up from germline, CDR1 is SGHNT and CDR2 is YYREEE (reference sequence). The CDR3 spells CASSRENYEQYF. CDR3 bases: TGTGCCAGCAGCCGGGAGAACTACGAGCAGTACTTC.

This chain uses TRBV3-1 (or the pseudogene TRBV3-2) with TRBJ2-2; 7 nucleotides match TRBD1. This CDR3 is 16 amino acids long. Germline values: CDR1 LGHDT, CDR2 YNNKEL (reference sequence). Trimming cost V 1 base and J 0 bases; bases outside gene matches: 2. CDR3 protein: CASSQVQGANTGELFF. The CDR3 DNA sequence: TGTGCCAGCAGCCAAGTTCAGGGGGCGAACACCGGGGAGCTGTTTTTT.

This chain connects TRBV27 to TRBJ2-2, with 12 nucleotides matching TRBD2. The CDR3 has 18 residues. Germline CDR1 and CDR2: MNHEY and SMNVEV (reference sequence). After removal of 5 bases from V and 6 bases from J, the junction contained 13 bases not matched to a gene. The CDR3 DNA reads TGTGCCAGCAGTCCTCCCTTTACTAGCGGGGGGTATGCCGGGGAGCTGTTTTTT. Translation gives CASSPPFTSGGYAGELFF.

The gene calls are TRBV5-6 and TRBJ1-2; TRBD1 might be the D (5 bases). Between the trimmed V and J ends, which lost 0 bases and 0 bases, there was a span of 9 bases. CDR3 length: 15 residues. CDR1 and CDR2 (germline): SGHDT, YYEEEE. CDR3 nucleotide sequence: TGTGCCAGCAGCTTGGTGGGGGGTTCTAACTATGGCTACACCTTC. Amino acids: CASSLVGGSNYGYTF.

This sequence joins TRBV7-8 and TRBJ2-7, with 7 nucleotides matching TRBD2. The germline V gene has CDR1 SGHVS and CDR2 FQNEAQ. J gave up 0 bases and V 3 bases, and 2 bases lay outside the gene matches. This CDR3 spans 14 amino acids. This CDR3 reads CASSFGRVSYEQYF. The CDR3 region has the DNA TGTGCCAGCAGCTTTGGGAGGGTCTCCTACGAGCAGTACTTC.

This chain uses TRBV5-6 with TRBJ1-5; no reliable D call. The CDR3 has 14 amino acids. The V end lost 1 base, the J end lost 2 bases, and 7 bases lay between the germline ends. Germline CDR1 and CDR2: SGHDT and YYEEEE. This chain's CDR3 is CASSLLRGNQPQHF. In DNA, the CDR3 is TGTGCCAGCAGCTTGTTGAGGGGCAATCAGCCCCAGCATTTT.

In this sample, this clone turned up once. The rearrangement joins TRBV5-1 to TRBJ1-1; D unclear. Trimming shortened V by 2 bases and J by 5 bases, and 10 bases separated the two germline ends. The CDR3 is made up of 13 amino acids. The V gene's germline CDR1 is SGHRS and CDR2 YFSETQ. CDR3 sequence (DNA): TGCGCCAGCAGCTTTCAAGAGTCGACTGAAGCTTTCTTT. This gives the protein CASSFQESTEAFF.

About this clone: Other DNA sequences in the sample encode the same CDR3. V is TRBV2 and J is TRBJ1-6; D not certain. The CDR3 consists of 15 residues. V dropped 1 base and J dropped 8 bases, with 12 bases sitting between them. Germline V gene lookup returns CDR1 SNHLY and CDR2 FYNNEI. The CDR3 here is CASSEGPGVDSPLHF. The CDR3 coding sequence is TGTGCCAGCAGTGAAGGGCCAGGCGTTGATTCACCCCTCCACTTT.

The J gene is TRBJ1-1, the V gene TRBV11-3; D is ambiguous. Deletions cut 0 bases from V and 4 bases from J, with 3 bases between. The length of the CDR3 is 12 residues. Germline CDR1 and CDR2: SGHNT and YENEEA. CDR3 DNA: TGTGCCAGCAGCTTAGACGGCACTGAAGCTTTCTTT. Encoded protein: CASSLDGTEAFF.

The chain employs TRBV5-1 and TRBJ2-7, with D perhaps TRBD1 (5 bases). With 2 bases removed from V and 4 bases from J, the gap between germline ends came to 10 bases. The germline gives CDR1 SGHRS, CDR2 YFSETQ. CDR3 size: 13 residues. In DNA form, the CDR3 reads TGCGCCAGCAGCTTTTATAGGGGATACGAGCAGTACTTC. Translation: CASSFYRGYEQYF.

The rearrangement uses TRBV6-2 or TRBV6-3 and TRBJ2-1, with 7 bases that match TRBD1. Trimming cost V 6 bases and J 3 bases; bases outside gene matches: 2. The CDR3 length is 13 residues. Germline loops: CDR1 MNHEY, CDR2 SVGEGT. CDR3 sequence: CASSGTVYNEQFF. CDR3 DNA: TGTGCCAGCAGCGGGACAGTCTACAATGAGCAGTTCTTC.

The J gene is TRBJ2-7, the V gene TRBV5-1, with a weak D call TRBD1 (5 bases). Trimming stripped 2 bases from V and 3 bases from J, with 12 bases between. The CDR3 sequence is 14 residues long. Per germline, CDR1 SGHRS and CDR2 YFSETQ. The CDR3 sequence: CASSFSQGFYEQYF. DNA for the CDR3: TGCGCCAGCAGCTTTTCCCAGGGTTTCTACGAGCAGTACTTC.

This sequence joins TRBV5-1 and TRBJ1-4; 9 positions agree with TRBD1. Germline V gene sequence: CDR1 SGHRS, CDR2 YFSETQ. The CDR3 length is 15 residues. The V and J ends lost 4 bases and 7 bases, in that order; junction bases with no gene match: 8. Here the CDR3 reads CASSDSGTGLEKLFF. For the CDR3, the DNA is TGCGCCAGCAGCGACTCCGGGACAGGGCTTGAAAAACTGTTTTTT.

This clone has a single count. The V gene is TRBV12-3 or TRBV12-4, the J gene TRBJ2-1, with a tentative D call TRBD2 (7 bases). V lost 5 bases and J lost 8, with 10 bases in between. The CDR3 length is 12 residues. Here the CDR3 DNA reads TGTGCCAGCAGTCGAGGGGGGGATGAGCAGTTCTTC. It codes for CASSRGGDEQFF.